This record concerns one T cell receptor beta chain sequence. Its antigen remains unidentified. Base quality data are lacking; no much larger clone is found one base away. The data were taken from a study of blood T cell repertoires in COVID-19 (dated by TCRdb to the early 2020s). Notes on the research overall: The collaborator samples originated in the United States, Italy and Spain and spanned the acute and convalescent phases of COVID-19. The material from the prospective study consisted of cDNA or gDNA derived from T cells, B-cell-depleted T cells, or PBMCs. The dataset comprised deeply sampled blood TCRbeta repertoires from subjects exposed to, actively infected with, or recovered from COVID-19. The repertoires were made available in a free public database intended to serve as a resource for research on the immune response to SARS-CoV-2. The samples were drawn from two sources: the first 160 participants of the ongoing ImmuneRACE study, and fewer than 1,500 subjects contributed by 6 global collaborators. A de-identified subject ID, COVID-19 status, age in years and sex were almost always included in the sample metadata. Where HLA class I and class II types were available, the types were taken from metadata supplied by the sample provider, not from assay-based typing.

Each collaborating institution followed its own protocols to collect whole blood in K2EDTA tubes. For TCRbeta analysis, collaborators shipped samples as frozen whole blood, isolated PBMCs, or DNA extracted from either of those sample types. The full study reports these points: How much clinical and demographic metadata was included differed by source and by participant, and the metadata was provided uncurated.

TCRbeta CDR3 regions were amplified from genomic DNA by means of the immunoSEQ Assay, a bias-controlled multiplex PCR. Per the source publication's procedure: Within the assay, amplification of reference gene primers was used to estimate how many nucleated cells each sample contained. To quantify the absolute abundance of each unique TCRbeta CDR3 rearrangement, sequence reads were collapsed and filtered. For each sample, productive Simpson clonality was calculated by taking the square root of Simpson's diversity index across productive rearrangements. TCRdb carries this immuneACCESS record with in-frame sequences only. Its versions omit some clonotypes, under half of them owing to an unresolved V gene in the studies checked, with the rest unexplained. That table gives V, J and clone size, and the DNA gave D and trimming. A total of around 130,000 clones appear in this sample, approximately 80% of them only once. Approximately 12% of the sample comes from the top ten.

The sequencing input was peripheral blood. This TCR derives from a woman aged 60-70 years with acute or convalescent COVID-19.

The bases are TGTGCCTGGAGTGTAATGACAGGGGTGGCAAATGAGCAGTTCTTC. Translated, it gives CAWSVMTGVANEQFF. This receptor chain uses TRBV30 and TRBJ2-1; a stretch of 8 junction bases matches TRBD1. Trimming removed 0 bases from V and 7 bases from J; the gene matches leave 8 bases unexplained. The CDR3 measures 15 amino acids from cysteine to phenylalanine. Only the CDR3 portion is preserved as DNA: 45 bases, with reading frame beginning at the first base. CDR1 GTSNPN and CDR2 SVGIG are derived from the germline V gene (reference sequence).